The source of this TCR beta chain is a study of response to subunit inactivated influenza vaccine. Study results and limitations: It was the authors' suggestion that each seasonal influenza vaccination recruits few new T cells.

CDR3 size: 16 residues. CDR1 and CDR2 (germline): MNHNS, SASEGT. The ends lost 2 bases at V and 1 base at J; junction bases unmatched: 5. TCRdb re-called the RT-PCR reads through MiXCR, storing one row per CDR3 protein. The sample holds over 750,000 distinct CDR3 sequences; less than 25% are singletons and the top ten take approximately 10%. Only a few counts were recorded for this clonotype. Its antigen is undetermined. The rearrangement uses TRBV6-1 and TRBJ1-1; 9 bases are shared with TRBD1. The origin of this receptor is a man aged 50 or older who received an inactivated influenza vaccine. The starting material was PBMCs from blood, obtained 4 to 6 days after vaccination. For the CDR3, the DNA is TGTGCCAGCAGTGAATGGGGACAGGGCAAGAACACTGAAGCTTTCTTT. It specifies CASSEWGQGKNTEAFF.